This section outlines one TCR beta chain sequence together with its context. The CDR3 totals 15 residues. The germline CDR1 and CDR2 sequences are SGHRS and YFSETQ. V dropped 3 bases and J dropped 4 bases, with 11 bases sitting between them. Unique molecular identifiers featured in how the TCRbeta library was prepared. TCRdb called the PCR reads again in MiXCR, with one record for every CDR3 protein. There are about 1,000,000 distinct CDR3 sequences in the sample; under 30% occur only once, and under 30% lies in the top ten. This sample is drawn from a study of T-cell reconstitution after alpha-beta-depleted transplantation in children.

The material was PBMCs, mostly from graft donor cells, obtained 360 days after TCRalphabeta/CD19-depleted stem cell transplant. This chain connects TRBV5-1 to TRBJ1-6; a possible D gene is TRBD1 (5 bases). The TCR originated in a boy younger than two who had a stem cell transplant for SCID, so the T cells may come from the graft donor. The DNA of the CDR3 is TGCGCCAGCAGCTCTAGGGACGGATATAATTCACCCCTCCACTTT. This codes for CASSSRDGYNSPLHF.